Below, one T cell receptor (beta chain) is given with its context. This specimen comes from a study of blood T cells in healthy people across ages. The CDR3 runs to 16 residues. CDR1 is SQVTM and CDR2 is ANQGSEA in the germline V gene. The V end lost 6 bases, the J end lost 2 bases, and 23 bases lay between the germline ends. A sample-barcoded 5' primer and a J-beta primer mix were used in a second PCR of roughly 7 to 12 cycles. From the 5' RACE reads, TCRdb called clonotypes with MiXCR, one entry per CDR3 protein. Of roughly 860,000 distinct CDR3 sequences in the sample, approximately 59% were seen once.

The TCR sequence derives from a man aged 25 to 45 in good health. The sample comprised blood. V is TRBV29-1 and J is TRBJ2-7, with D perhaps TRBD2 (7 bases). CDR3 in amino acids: CSVRGRVPRGPYEQYF. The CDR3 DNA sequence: TGCAGCGTGAGGGGGAGGGTGCCGAGGGGCCCCTACGAGCAGTACTTC.